These 16 T cell receptor beta chains originate from one sample sequenced in a study of cytomegalovirus exposure and HLA in healthy donors. Researchers ran the PCR with 60 Vbeta and 13 Jbeta primers. This table comes from immunoSEQ multiplex PCR, and its TCRdb copy is limited to in-frame clones, with some not included. Altogether roughly 120,000 clones are present, 65% to 85% being singletons, with the ten largest covering over 0.2%. Material for sequencing was PBMCs. These receptors were taken from a man in his fifties or sixties in good health and CMV-seronegative.

The chain uses TRBV5-1 and TRBJ2-7, with D perhaps TRBD1 (6 bases). The CDR3 spans 17 residues. From germline, CDR1 is SGHRS and CDR2 YFSETQ. The germline V and J ends were trimmed by 3 bases and 4 bases, with 23 bases remaining between them. The CDR3 is CASSSSRAGQRKYEQYF. CDR3 sequence (DNA): TGCGCCAGCAGCTCCTCCAGGGCCGGACAGCGGAAATACGAGCAGTACTTC.

The CDR3 sequence is CASSDRGTGELFF. The CDR3 DNA is TGTGCCAGCAGTGACAGGGGAACCGGGGAGCTGTTTTTT. The chain employs TRBV28 and TRBJ2-2; TRBD1 matches 8 bases. Trimming removed 5 bases from V and 5 bases from J; junction bases left unmatched: 1. Germline V gene lookup returns CDR1 MDHEN and CDR2 SYDVKM. The CDR3 sequence is 13 residues long.

The chain is built from TRBV9 and TRBJ2-1; D is possibly TRBD2 (6 bases). The CDR3 consists of 16 residues. The V gene's germline CDR1 is SGDLS and CDR2 YYNGEE. Deletions cut 0 bases from V and 5 bases from J, with 15 bases between. CDR3 loop: CASSVVSGSSDNEQFF. Written as DNA, the CDR3 is TGTGCCAGCAGCGTAGTTTCAGGGTCTAGCGACAATGAGCAGTTCTTC.

The chain couples TRBV5-1 to TRBJ1-1; 7 nucleotides match TRBD1. CDR1 is SGHRS and CDR2 is YFSETQ in the germline V gene. This CDR3 comprises 16 residues. With V trimmed by 2 bases and J by 0 bases, 7 bases remained unmatched. The CDR3 loop is CASSFKSQGVNTEAFF. As DNA, the CDR3 is TGCGCCAGCAGCTTTAAAAGCCAGGGGGTGAACACTGAAGCTTTCTTT.

This chain links TRBV5-4 with TRBJ2-1; 12 bases fit TRBD2. V shed 5 bases and J 3 bases; nucleotides not matched to a gene: 3. Per germline, CDR1 SGHNT and CDR2 YYREEE (reference sequence). The CDR3 runs to 15 residues. CDR3 bases: TGTGCCAGCAGGACTAGCGGGAGTCTCTACAATGAGCAGTTCTTC. As protein: CASRTSGSLYNEQFF.

The chain employs TRBV5-1 and TRBJ2-2; maybe TRBD2 (5 bases). The CDR3 has 17 residues. V gave up 0 bases and J gave up 5 bases, with 17 bases separating them. Germline values: CDR1 SGHRS, CDR2 YFSETQ. The CDR3 DNA reads as TGCGCCAGCAGCTTGGTTGGCAGGCCACCGGGAACCGGGGAGCTGTTTTTT. The encoded protein is CASSLVGRPPGTGELFF.

This chain joins TRBV5-1 and TRBJ2-7, with 7 positions matching TRBD1. This CDR3 comprises 13 residues. The V and J ends lost 3 bases and 1 base, in that order; junction bases with no gene match: 1. The V gene's germline CDR1 is SGHRS and CDR2 YFSETQ. The CDR3 DNA sequence: TGCGCCAGCAGCTGGGACAGTTCCTACGAGCAGTACTTC. Translation: CASSWDSSYEQYF.

This chain uses TRBV25-1 with TRBJ1-1; possible D gene TRBD1, 5 bases. With 3 bases removed from V and 4 bases from J, the gap between germline ends came to 9 bases. Germline CDR1 MGHDK, CDR2 SYGVNS. The CDR3 runs to 13 residues. DNA for the CDR3: TGTGCCAGCAGTGAGGGGCAGGGCACTGAAGCTTTCTTT. It translates to CASSEGQGTEAFF.

V gene TRBV27 combines with J gene TRBJ1-5; TRBD1 matches 7 bases. CDR1 and CDR2 (germline): MNHEY, SMNVEV (reference sequence). The trim removed 5 bases at V and 1 base at J, leaving 5 bases unmatched. The CDR3 extends over 15 amino acids. CDR3 sequence reads: CASSTRQGSNQPQHF. In DNA form, the CDR3 reads TGTGCCAGCAGTACTCGACAGGGAAGCAATCAGCCCCAGCATTTT.

The chain carries TRBV7-2 and TRBJ2-5; D might be TRBD2 (7 bases). CDR3 length equals 14 residues. The germline CDR1 and CDR2 sequences are SGHTA and FQGNSA. Trimming removed 5 bases at V and 7 bases at J, with 17 bases between. The CDR3 here is CASSPGGRAGTQYF. The DNA for the CDR3 is TGTGCCAGCAGCCCCGGGGGGCGGGCCGGGACCCAGTACTTC.

This chain connects TRBV29-1 to TRBJ2-2; D perhaps matches TRBD2 (5 bases). V gave up 4 bases and J gave up 7 bases, with 13 bases separating them. Looked up from germline, CDR1 is SQVTM and CDR2 is ANQGSEA. This CDR3 has 13 amino acids. The CDR3 coding sequence is TGCAGCGTTGGTGCTGCGGGTAACGGGGAGCTGTTTTTT. Encoded protein: CSVGAAGNGELFF.

This clone was counted a single time. The chain links TRBV6-6 to TRBJ2-1; 8 nucleotides line up with TRBD2. CDR3 length: 14 residues. V dropped 7 bases and J dropped 3; count of bases not matched to a gene: 5. Germline CDR1 is MNHNY and CDR2 is SVGAGI (reference sequence). The CDR3 sequence: CASMGSGDYNEQFF. The CDR3 DNA follows: TGTGCCAGCATGGGTAGCGGGGACTACAATGAGCAGTTCTTC.

The V call is TRBV28, the J call TRBJ2-2; D is ambiguous. Germline V gene lookup returns CDR1 MDHEN and CDR2 SYDVKM. Trimming shortened V by 3 bases and J by 0 bases, and 11 bases separated the two germline ends. This CDR3 is built from 16 residues. The CDR3 loop reads CASSFTQTPNTGELFF. The CDR3 DNA is TGTGCCAGCAGTTTCACCCAGACACCGAACACCGGGGAGCTGTTTTTT.

The chain links TRBV28 to TRBJ2-7, with TRBD1 matching over 8 bases. Trimming took 2 bases from V and 1 from J; bases not matched to a gene: 4. CDR3 size: 15 residues. CDR1 is MDHEN, CDR2 SYDVKM, per germline. The DNA of the CDR3 is TGTGCCAGCAGTTTACCCGGGACAGGTTCCTACGAGCAGTACTTC. This sequence encodes CASSLPGTGSYEQYF.

The chain has TRBV10-3 and TRBJ1-1; the D is unclear. The CDR3 spans 13 residues. In germline, CDR1 is ENHRY, CDR2 SYGVKD. Trimming removed 7 bases from V and 1 base from J, with 10 bases in between. CDR3 bases: TGTGCCATCAATCAAAAACAGAACACTGAAGCTTTCTTT. This codes for CAINQKQNTEAFF.

The chain joins TRBV5-4 to TRBJ1-3, with no clear D. This CDR3 is built from 16 residues. Germline CDR1 and CDR2: SGHNT and YYREEE (reference sequence). V lost 2 bases and J lost 0, with 12 bases in between. The CDR3 region has the DNA TGTGCCAGCAGCTTCGGCCCCGGGAGCTCTGGAAACACCATATATTTT. It specifies CASSFGPGSSGNTIYF.